This T cell receptor beta chain was observed in a study of blood T cell repertoires in COVID-19. About the study: The United States, Italy and Spain supplied acute and convalescent COVID-19 samples. PBMCs, B-cell-depleted T cells, or T cells provided the cDNA or gDNA that made up the material.

The authors' processing: Counts of nucleated cells, estimated from reference gene primer amplification, were obtained. Clones were read by immunoSEQ multiplex PCR, and TCRdb kept only the in-frame ones, dropping some. V, J and clone size reflect that table, while D and trimming were determined from the DNA. The data hold 200,000 to 300,000 clones, with approximately 86% observed a single time. The origin of this receptor is a man aged 25-45 years with active or convalescent COVID-19. The material sequenced was peripheral blood.

CDR3: CASSDSSDTGELFF. The DNA for the CDR3 is TGTGCCAGCAGTGACTCTAGCGACACCGGGGAGCTGTTTTTT. The rearrangement joins TRBV6-4 to TRBJ2-2; D perhaps matches TRBD2 (5 bases). This CDR3 region has 14 residues. Germline V gene sequence: CDR1 MRHNA, CDR2 SNTAGT. Trimming shortened V by 0 bases and J by 3 bases, and 5 bases separated the two germline ends.